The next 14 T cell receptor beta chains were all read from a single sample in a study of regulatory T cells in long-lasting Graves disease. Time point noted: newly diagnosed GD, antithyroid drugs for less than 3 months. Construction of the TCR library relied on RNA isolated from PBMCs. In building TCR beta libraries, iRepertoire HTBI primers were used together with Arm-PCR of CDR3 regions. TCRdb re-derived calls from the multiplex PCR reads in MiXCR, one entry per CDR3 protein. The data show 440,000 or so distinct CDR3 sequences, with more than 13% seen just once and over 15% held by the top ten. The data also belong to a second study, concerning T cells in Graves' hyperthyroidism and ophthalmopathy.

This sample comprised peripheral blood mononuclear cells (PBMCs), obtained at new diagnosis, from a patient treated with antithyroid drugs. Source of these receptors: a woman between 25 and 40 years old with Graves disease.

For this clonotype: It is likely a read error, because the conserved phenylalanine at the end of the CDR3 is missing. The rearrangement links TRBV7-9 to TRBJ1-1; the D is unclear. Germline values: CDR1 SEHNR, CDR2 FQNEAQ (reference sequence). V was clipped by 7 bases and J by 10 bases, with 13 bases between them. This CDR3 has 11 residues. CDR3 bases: TGTGCCAGCACAAGCGGCGGGGTAGCTTTCCTT. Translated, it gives CASTSGGVAFL.

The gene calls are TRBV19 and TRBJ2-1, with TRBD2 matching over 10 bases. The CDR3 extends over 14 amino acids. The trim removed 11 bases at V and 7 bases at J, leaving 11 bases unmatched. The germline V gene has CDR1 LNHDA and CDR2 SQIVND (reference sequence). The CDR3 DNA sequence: TGTGCCTCCAAATCTCTAGCGGGAGTGAATGAGCAGTTCTTC. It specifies CASKSLAGVNEQFF.

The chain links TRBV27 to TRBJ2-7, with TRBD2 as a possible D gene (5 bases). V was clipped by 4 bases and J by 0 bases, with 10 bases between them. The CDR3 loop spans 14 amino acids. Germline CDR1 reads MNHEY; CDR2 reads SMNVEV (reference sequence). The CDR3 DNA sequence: TGTGCCAGCAGTTGGTCCGGGGACTCCTACGAGCAGTACTTC. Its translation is CASSWSGDSYEQYF.

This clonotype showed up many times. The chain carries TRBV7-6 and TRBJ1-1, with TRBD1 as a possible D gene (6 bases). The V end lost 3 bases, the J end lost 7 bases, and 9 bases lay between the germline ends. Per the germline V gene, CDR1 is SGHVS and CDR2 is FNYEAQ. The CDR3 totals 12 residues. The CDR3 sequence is CASSFGGGEAFF. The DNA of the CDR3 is TGTGCCAGCAGCTTTGGAGGGGGTGAAGCTTTCTTT.

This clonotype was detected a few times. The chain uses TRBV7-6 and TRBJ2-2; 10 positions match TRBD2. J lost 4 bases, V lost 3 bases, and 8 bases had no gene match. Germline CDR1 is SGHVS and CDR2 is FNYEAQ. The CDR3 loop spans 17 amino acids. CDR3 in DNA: TGTGCCAGCAGCTTGGCAAGCGGGAGGGCCGGCACCGGGGAGCTGTTTTTT. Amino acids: CASSLASGRAGTGELFF.

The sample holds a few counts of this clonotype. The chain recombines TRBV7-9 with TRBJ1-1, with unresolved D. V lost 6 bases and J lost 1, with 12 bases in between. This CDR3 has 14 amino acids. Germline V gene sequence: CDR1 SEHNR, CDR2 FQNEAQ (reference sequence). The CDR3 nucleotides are TGTGCCAGCAGTGGTGGCGGGCCGAACACTGAAGCTTTCTTT. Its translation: CASSGGGPNTEAFF.

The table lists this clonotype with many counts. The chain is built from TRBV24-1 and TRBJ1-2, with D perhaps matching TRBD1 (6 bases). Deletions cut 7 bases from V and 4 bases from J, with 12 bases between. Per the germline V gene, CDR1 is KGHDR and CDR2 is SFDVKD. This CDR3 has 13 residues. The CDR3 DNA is TGTGCCACCAGCGAGGGGGAACTCTATGGCTACACCTTC. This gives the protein CATSEGELYGYTF.

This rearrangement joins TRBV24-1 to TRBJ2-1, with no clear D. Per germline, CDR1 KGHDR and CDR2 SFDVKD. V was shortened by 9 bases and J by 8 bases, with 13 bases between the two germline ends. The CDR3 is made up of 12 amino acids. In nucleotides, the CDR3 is TGTGCCACCCTCGGACCCACCCATGAGCAGTTCTTC. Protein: CATLGPTHEQFF.

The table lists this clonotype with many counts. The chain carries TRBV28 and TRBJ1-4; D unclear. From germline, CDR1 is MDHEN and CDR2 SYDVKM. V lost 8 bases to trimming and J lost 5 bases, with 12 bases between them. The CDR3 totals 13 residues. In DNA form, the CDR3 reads TGTGCCAGCGGTCCGGTCCCCAATGAAAAACTGTTTTTT. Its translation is CASGPVPNEKLFF.

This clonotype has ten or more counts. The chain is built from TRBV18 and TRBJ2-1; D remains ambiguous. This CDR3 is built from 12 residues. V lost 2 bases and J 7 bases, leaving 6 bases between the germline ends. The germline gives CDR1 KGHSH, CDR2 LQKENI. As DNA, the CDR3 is TGTGCCAGCTCACCAACGGCAAATGAGCAGTTCTTC. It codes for CASSPTANEQFF. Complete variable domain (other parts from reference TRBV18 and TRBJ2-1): NAGVMQNPRHLVRRRGQEARLRCSPMKGHSHVYWYRQLPEEGLKFMVYLQKENIIDESGMPKERFSAEFPKEGPSILRIQQVVRGDSAAYFCASSPTANEQFFGPGTRLTVL.

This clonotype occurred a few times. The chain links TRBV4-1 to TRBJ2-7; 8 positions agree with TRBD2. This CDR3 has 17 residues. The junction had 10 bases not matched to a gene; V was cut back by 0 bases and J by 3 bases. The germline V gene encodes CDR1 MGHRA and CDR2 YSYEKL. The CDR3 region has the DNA TGCGCCAGCAGCCAAGATCGGGCACTAGCGGAATTCTACGAGCAGTACTTC. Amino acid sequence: CASSQDRALAEFYEQYF.

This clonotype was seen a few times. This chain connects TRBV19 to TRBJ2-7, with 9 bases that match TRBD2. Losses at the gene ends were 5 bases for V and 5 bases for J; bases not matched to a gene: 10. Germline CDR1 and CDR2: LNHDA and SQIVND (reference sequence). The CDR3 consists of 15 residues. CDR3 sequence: CASSRPDSGSNEQYF. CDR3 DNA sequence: TGTGCCAGTAGTCGCCCGGATAGCGGGAGTAACGAGCAGTACTTC.

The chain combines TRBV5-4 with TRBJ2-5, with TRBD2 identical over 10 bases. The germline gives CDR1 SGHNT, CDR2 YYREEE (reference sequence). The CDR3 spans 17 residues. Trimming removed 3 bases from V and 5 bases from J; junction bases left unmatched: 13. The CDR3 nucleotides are TGTGCCAGCAGCTCCCTGGGAGTAGCGGGAGGTGGGGAGACCCAGTACTTC. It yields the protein CASSSLGVAGGGETQYF. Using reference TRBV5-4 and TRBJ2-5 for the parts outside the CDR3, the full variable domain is ETGVTQSPTHLIKTRGQQVTLRCSSQSGHNTVSWYQQALGQGPQFIFQYYREEENGRGNFPPRFSGLQFPNYSSELNVNALELDDSALYLCASSSLGVAGGGETQYFGPGTRLLVL.

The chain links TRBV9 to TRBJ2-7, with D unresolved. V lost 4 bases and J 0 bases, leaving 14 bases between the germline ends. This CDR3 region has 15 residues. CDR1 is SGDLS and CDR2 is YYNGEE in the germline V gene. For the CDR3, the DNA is TGTGCCAGCAGCCCAAGAGGTGGTGGCTCCTACGAGCAGTACTTC. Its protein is CASSPRGGGSYEQYF.